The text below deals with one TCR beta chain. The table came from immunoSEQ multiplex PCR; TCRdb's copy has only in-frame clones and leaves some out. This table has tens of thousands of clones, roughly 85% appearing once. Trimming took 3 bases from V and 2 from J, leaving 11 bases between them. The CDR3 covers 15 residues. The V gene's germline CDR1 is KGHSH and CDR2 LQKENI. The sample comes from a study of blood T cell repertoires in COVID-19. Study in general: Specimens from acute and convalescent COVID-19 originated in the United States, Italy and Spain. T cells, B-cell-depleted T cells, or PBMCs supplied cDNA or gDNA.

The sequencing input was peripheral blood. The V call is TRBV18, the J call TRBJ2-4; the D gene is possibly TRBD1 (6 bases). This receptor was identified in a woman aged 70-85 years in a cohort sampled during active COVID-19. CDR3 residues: CASSPLQGSKNIQYF. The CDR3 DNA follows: TGTGCCAGCTCACCGCTCCAGGGGTCCAAAAACATTCAGTACTTC.